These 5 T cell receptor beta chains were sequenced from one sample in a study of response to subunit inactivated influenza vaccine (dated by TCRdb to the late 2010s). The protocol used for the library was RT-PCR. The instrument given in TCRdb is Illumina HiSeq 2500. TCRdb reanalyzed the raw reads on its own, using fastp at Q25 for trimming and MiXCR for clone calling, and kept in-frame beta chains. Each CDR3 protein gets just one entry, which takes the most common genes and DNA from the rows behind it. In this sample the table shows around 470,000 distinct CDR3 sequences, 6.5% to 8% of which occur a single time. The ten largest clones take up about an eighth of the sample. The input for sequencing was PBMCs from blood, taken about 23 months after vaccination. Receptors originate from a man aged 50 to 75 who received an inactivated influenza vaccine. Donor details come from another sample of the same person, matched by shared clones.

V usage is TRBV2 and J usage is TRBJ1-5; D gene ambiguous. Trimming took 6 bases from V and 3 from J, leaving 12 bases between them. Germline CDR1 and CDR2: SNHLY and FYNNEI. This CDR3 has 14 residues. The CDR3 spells CASRTDGINQPQHF. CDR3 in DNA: TGTGCCAGCAGGACCGACGGAATCAATCAGCCCCAGCATTTT.

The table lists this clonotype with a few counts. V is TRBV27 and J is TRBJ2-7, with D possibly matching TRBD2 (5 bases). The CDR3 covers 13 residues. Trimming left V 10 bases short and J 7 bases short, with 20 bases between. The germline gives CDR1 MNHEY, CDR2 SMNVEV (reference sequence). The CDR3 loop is CATGDSRPKEQYF. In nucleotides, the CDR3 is TGTGCCACCGGGGATAGCCGCCCTAAGGAGCAGTACTTC.

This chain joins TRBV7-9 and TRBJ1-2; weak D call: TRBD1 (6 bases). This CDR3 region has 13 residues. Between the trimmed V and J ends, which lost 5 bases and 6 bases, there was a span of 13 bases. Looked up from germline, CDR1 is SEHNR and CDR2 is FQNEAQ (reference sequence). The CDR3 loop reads CASSVQGTNGYTF. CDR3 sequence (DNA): TGTGCCAGCAGCGTACAGGGAACAAATGGCTACACCTTC.

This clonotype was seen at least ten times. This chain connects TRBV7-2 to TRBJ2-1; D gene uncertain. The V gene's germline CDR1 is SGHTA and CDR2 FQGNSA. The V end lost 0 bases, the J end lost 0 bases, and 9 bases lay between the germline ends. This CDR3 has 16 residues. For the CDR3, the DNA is TGTGCCAGCAGCTTAGCGGGATCGAGCTCCTACAATGAGCAGTTCTTC. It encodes CASSLAGSSSYNEQFF. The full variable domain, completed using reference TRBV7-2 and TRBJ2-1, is GAGVSQSPSNKVTEKGKDVELRCDPISGHTALYWYRQSLGQGLEFLIYFQGNSAPDKSGLPSDRFSAERTGGSVSTLTIQRTQQEDSAVYLCASSLAGSSSYNEQFFGPGTRLTVL.

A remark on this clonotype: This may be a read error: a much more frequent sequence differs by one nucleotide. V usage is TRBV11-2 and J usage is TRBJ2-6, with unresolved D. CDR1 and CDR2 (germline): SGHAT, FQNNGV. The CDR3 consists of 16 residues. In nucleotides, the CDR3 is TGTACCAGCAGCTTAGTACCAGGTCCAGGGGCCAACGTCCTGACTTTC. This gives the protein CTSSLVPGPGANVLTF.